Listed below are T cell receptor beta chains from one sample, sequenced in a study of a mutant IDH1 vaccine in newly diagnosed glioma. Using immunoSEQ multiplex PCR, the repertoire was profiled, and TCRdb retains in-frame clones only, with some absent. The sample has 56,000 or so clones, 60% to 85% seen once. What these receptors recognize is not known. Sequenced here: PBMCs, sampled from a glioma patient whose treatment included an IDH1 peptide vaccine. Receptors originate from a woman in her forties with glioma. Some clones in this sample may be carry-over from other donors' samples. Each CDR3 is given with its conserved first and last residue.

V gene,CDR3 protein
TRBV5-1,CASSPGQNEDSTGELFF
TRBV9,CASSVGGGADQPQHF
TRBV5-8,CASSYTGQASGGYTF
TRBV5-1,CASSLGQEGFYEQYF
TRBV5-1,CASSPAGMNTEAFF
TRBV7-9,CASSLYEKLFF
TRBV5-1,CASSSMGVGYQETQYF
TRBV30,CARTGGGANEKLFF
TRBV5-1,CASSTTQTGELFF
TRBV30,CAWTFPGVSGNTIYF
TRBV7-9,CASGDGSYEQYF
TRBV27,CASSLSTGALYGYTF
TRBV10-3,CATSLQGAYNEQFF
TRBV5-1,CASSQSGTGFYEQYF
TRBV4-2,CASSQVDGLLHF
TRBV9,CASSVGGGALHF
TRBV6-4,CASSEGDSYNEQFF
TRBV4-2,CASSQTQGENSPLHF
TRBV16,CASSQSRTGYTF
TRBV6-5,CASSSSTGFGTEAFF
TRBV29-1,CSVRAGSYEQYF
TRBV4-1,CASSQELSGAYQPQHF
TRBV30,CAWQGIGSNQPQHF
TRBV7-6,CASSLNRATNEKLFF
TRBV30,CAWSKNTEAFF
TRBV30,CAWSVTGGSPLHF
TRBV6-5,CASSYSPNFRQYEQYF
TRBV7-2,CASSPGQGREQYF
TRBV14,CASSQVIGLGYGYTF
TRBV11-2,CASSLSPRYEQYF
TRBV6-6,CASSPGVYEQYF
TRBV28,CASTQGGTLGYTF
TRBV6-5,CASSYSGGTEKLFF
TRBV10-1,CASSVNLVGYNEQFF
TRBV2,CASIGRKDGADEQYF
TRBV4-1,CASSQRTGTYNEQFF
TRBV29-1,CSVEDEDRRAYF
TRBV20-1,CSASQLGYTF
TRBV7-8,CASSEQTQGSNQPQHF
TRBV15,CATSRAPNGDTQYF
TRBV15,CATSVPGQGTYEQYF
TRBV5-1,CASSLVPGLMNTEAFF
TRBV9,CASSSTGDPNQPQHF
TRBV13,CASSLIGVTEAFF
TRBV14,CASSQGAWGYTF
TRBV5-1,CASSRMGGNGETQYF
TRBV4-1,CASSPVKRGVPSSYNEQFF
TRBV12-5,CASGWGQGRNQPQHF
TRBV6-4,CASSQQGDTGELFF
TRBV28,CASSSGQAKAFF
TRBV12-5,CASGPPKHPPDTQYF
TRBV29-1,CSVERTGGYGYTF